This TCR beta chain was identified in a study of blood T cell repertoires in COVID-19. The CDR3 is made up of 18 amino acids. The V gene's germline CDR1 is SGHTS and CDR2 YDEGEE. V lost 0 bases, J lost 1 base, and 10 bases stayed unmatched. The data were produced by immunoSEQ multiplex PCR, yet TCRdb's version contains in-frame clones alone and is incomplete. The sample lists roughly 390,000 clones; 85% were seen once. Sequenced material: peripheral blood. The sequence was collected from a woman aged 18-35 years with acute or convalescent COVID-19. This rearrangement joins TRBV5-8 to TRBJ2-5; TRBD1 matches 9 bases. The chain's CDR3 is CASSLVPSGTGTQETQYF. CDR3 coding DNA: TGTGCCAGCAGCTTGGTCCCCTCCGGGACAGGGACCCAAGAGACCCAGTACTTC.